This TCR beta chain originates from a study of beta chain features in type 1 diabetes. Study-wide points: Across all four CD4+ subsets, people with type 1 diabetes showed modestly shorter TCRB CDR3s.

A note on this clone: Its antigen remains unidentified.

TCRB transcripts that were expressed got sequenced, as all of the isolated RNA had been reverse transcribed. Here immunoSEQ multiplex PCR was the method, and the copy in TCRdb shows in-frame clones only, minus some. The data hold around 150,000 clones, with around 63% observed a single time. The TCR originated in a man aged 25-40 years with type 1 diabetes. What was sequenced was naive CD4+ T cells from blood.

The CDR3 sequence: CASSSGQGTLDTQYF. CDR3 bases: TGCGCCAGCAGCTCGGGACAGGGGACATTAGATACGCAGTATTTT. The chain recombines TRBV4-1 with TRBJ2-3; 10 nucleotides line up with TRBD1. Germline V gives CDR1 MGHRA, CDR2 YSYEKL. Trimming removed 5 bases from V and 5 bases from J; junction bases left unmatched: 7. The CDR3 runs 15 residues.